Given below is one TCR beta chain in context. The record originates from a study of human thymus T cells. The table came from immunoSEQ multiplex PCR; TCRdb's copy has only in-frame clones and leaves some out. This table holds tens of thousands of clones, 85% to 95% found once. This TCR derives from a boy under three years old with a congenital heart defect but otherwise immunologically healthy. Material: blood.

CDR3 bases: TGTGCCAGCAGCTTAACTAGCGGGGGCCGAATCTTCTACGAGCAGTACTTC. Its protein is CASSLTSGGRIFYEQYF. The V gene is TRBV11-2, the J gene TRBJ2-7, with TRBD2 matching 11 bases. Germline V gene sequence: CDR1 SGHAT, CDR2 FQNNGV. The ends lost 2 bases at V and 3 bases at J; junction bases unmatched: 9. The CDR3 consists of 17 residues.